The 18 T cell receptor beta chains reported below all come from one sample, sequenced in a study of shared clonotypes between healthy human individuals. Only CD45RO-negative cells positively selected for CCR7 counted as naive CD8 cells, so terminally differentiated effector memory CD45RA+ cells were excluded. Generated by immunoSEQ multiplex PCR, the TCRdb table keeps only in-frame clones and is missing some. The sample shows some 2.1 million clones, about 95% of them seen only once. Sequenced: naive CD8+ T cells sorted from blood. Receptors were obtained from a man in his late teens or twenties in good health.

The V and J genes are TRBV7-9 and TRBJ2-3, with 8 nucleotides matching TRBD1. The CDR3 sequence is 14 residues long. V lost 6 bases to trimming and J lost 5 bases; unmatched junction nucleotides: 7. The germline gives CDR1 SEHNR, CDR2 FQNEAQ (reference sequence). The CDR3 loop is CASSHGQGVDTQYF. In DNA, the CDR3 is TGTGCCAGCAGTCACGGACAGGGTGTAGATACGCAGTATTTT.

The rearrangement joins TRBV7-9 to TRBJ2-1, with unresolved D. The CDR3 spans 12 residues. Germline V gives CDR1 SEHNR, CDR2 FQNEAQ (reference sequence). V shed 2 bases and J shed 5 bases, with 4 bases lying between them. For the CDR3, the DNA is TGTGCCAGCAGCTTAAACAACAATGAGCAGTTCTTC. This translates into CASSLNNNEQFF. The full variable domain, in which reference TRBV7-9 and TRBJ2-1 provide the parts outside the CDR3, is DTGVSQNPRHKITKRGQNVTFRCDPISEHNRLYWYRQTLGQGPEFLTYFQNEAQLEKSRLLSDRFSAERPKGSFSTLEIQRTEQGDSAMYLCASSLNNNEQFFGPGTRLTVL.

DNA for the CDR3: TGTGCCAGCAGCCCGAACCTCTACGAGCAGTACTTC. Its translation: CASSPNLYEQYF. The chain has TRBV7-8 and TRBJ2-7; no definite D call. Germline CDR1 is SGHVS and CDR2 is FQNEAQ. This CDR3 region has 12 residues. With 5 bases removed from V and 3 bases from J, the gap between germline ends came to 8 bases.

As for this clone: At the DNA level, this CDR3 is encoded by other sequences in the same sample as well. The chain links TRBV28 to TRBJ2-7, with 7 bases matching TRBD2. After removal of 4 bases from V and 4 bases from J, the junction contained 4 bases not matched to a gene. The CDR3 has 13 residues. Germline CDR1 is MDHEN and CDR2 is SYDVKM. DNA for the CDR3: TGTGCCAGCAGTTGGGGGGGTGGGTACGAGCAGTACTTC. Amino acid sequence: CASSWGGGYEQYF. The full variable domain, its missing parts supplied by reference TRBV28 and TRBJ2-7, is DVKVTQSSRYLVKRTGEKVFLECVQDMDHENMFWYRQDPGLGLRLIYFSYDVKMKEKGDIPEGYSVSREKKERFSLILESASTNQTSMYLCASSWGGGYEQYFGPGTRLTVT.

The V call is TRBV5-4, the J call TRBJ2-1; D unclear. The ends were cut back, 4 bases at V and 1 base at J, with 6 bases in the middle. The CDR3 totals 13 residues. Germline V CDR1 and CDR2: SGHNT, YYREEE (reference sequence). CDR3 residues: CASSVDSYNEQFF. The DNA of the CDR3 is TGTGCCAGCAGCGTGGATTCCTACAATGAGCAGTTCTTC.

CDR3 bases: TGTGCGACCCGGCTTGGAGGGATCGGAGAAAAACTGTTTTTT. Translation gives CATRLGGIGEKLFF. The rearrangement uses TRBV7-9 and TRBJ1-4; no firm D call. The CDR3 is made up of 14 amino acids. Germline-derived CDR1 and CDR2 are SEHNR and FQNEAQ (reference sequence).

V usage is TRBV7-9 and J usage is TRBJ2-7, with a possible D match to TRBD2 (6 bases). V shed 5 bases and J shed 1 base, with 15 bases lying between them. Germline CDR1 reads SEHNR; CDR2 reads FQNEAQ (reference sequence). The CDR3 contains 15 residues. The CDR3 spells CASSAPGLASYEQYF. CDR3 in DNA: TGTGCCAGCAGCGCTCCGGGACTGGCTTCCTACGAGCAGTACTTC.

The V and J genes are TRBV13 and TRBJ2-1, with D possibly TRBD2 on 6 matching bases. Germline V gene data show CDR1 as PRHDT and CDR2 as FYEKMQ (reference sequence). CDR3 length: 15 residues. The V end was cut by 0 bases, the J end by 4 bases, with 10 bases between. Written as DNA, the CDR3 is TGTGCCAGCAGCTTAGGACGGGACTTTTACAATGAGCAGTTCTTC. Protein sequence: CASSLGRDFYNEQFF.

V usage is TRBV2 and J usage is TRBJ1-2; 9 bases are shared with TRBD1. Trimming at V came to 3 bases and at J to 3 bases, leaving 17 bases not matched to a gene. Germline CDR1 and CDR2: SNHLY and FYNNEI. The CDR3 is 19 amino acids. In DNA form, the CDR3 reads TGTGCCAGCAGTGATCAGGTGTCCCGACAGGGGGTTTACGACTATGGCTACACCTTC. Residues: CASSDQVSRQGVYDYGYTF.

V and J are TRBV4-3 and TRBJ2-7; 13 bases map to TRBD2. CDR3 size: 16 residues. CDR1 is LGHNA and CDR2 is YSLEER in the germline V gene. Trimming took 4 bases from V and 5 from J; bases not matched to a gene: 8. The CDR3 sequence: CASSLLAGGESDEQYF. The CDR3 nucleotides are TGCGCCAGCAGCCTACTAGCGGGAGGGGAAAGTGACGAGCAGTACTTC.

The chain carries TRBV27 and TRBJ2-7, with 10 bases that match TRBD1. The CDR3 is 15 residues long. Germline V CDR1 and CDR2: MNHEY, SMNVEV (reference sequence). Germline trimming cut 6 bases from V and 7 bases from J; bases unmatched to any gene: 12. The CDR3 loop reads CASSPLGTGDREQYF. CDR3 coding DNA: TGTGCCAGCAGCCCATTGGGGACAGGGGACAGGGAGCAGTACTTC.

The J gene is TRBJ2-1, the V gene TRBV27; 10 bases are shared with TRBD2. This CDR3 spans 17 amino acids. J was trimmed by 7 bases and V by 1 base; bases with no gene match: 10. CDR1 and CDR2 (germline): MNHEY, SMNVEV (reference sequence). The CDR3 sequence is CASSLWASGRLGNEQFF. The CDR3 DNA reads TGTGCCAGCAGTTTATGGGCTAGCGGGAGACTGGGAAATGAGCAGTTCTTC.

V gene TRBV28 combines with J gene TRBJ1-5; the D is unclear. V shed 2 bases and J shed 0 bases, with 20 bases lying between them. The CDR3 has 19 amino acids. CDR1 is MDHEN, CDR2 SYDVKM, per germline. The DNA for the CDR3 is TGTGCCAGCAGTTTAGTACATGGCGAAGGGATTAATAGCAATCAGCCCCAGCATTTT. Its protein is CASSLVHGEGINSNQPQHF.

V is TRBV5-1 and J is TRBJ1-1; no definite D call. In germline, CDR1 is SGHRS, CDR2 YFSETQ. Trimming removed 0 bases at V and 0 bases at J, with 12 bases between. The CDR3 has 16 amino acids. CDR3 amino acids: CASSLGGGRMNTEAFF. DNA for the CDR3: TGCGCCAGCAGCTTGGGTGGAGGGCGGATGAACACTGAAGCTTTCTTT.

Remarks on this clone: The same CDR3 can be traced to other DNA sequences in this sample. V usage is TRBV27 and J usage is TRBJ2-7; TRBD2 is a possible D gene (5 bases). V lost 6 bases, J lost 3 bases, and 12 bases lay in between. The length of the CDR3 is 13 residues. Germline values: CDR1 MNHEY, CDR2 SMNVEV (reference sequence). The chain's CDR3 is CASSLGLSYEQYF. In nucleotides, the CDR3 is TGTGCCAGCAGCCTAGGACTCAGCTACGAGCAGTACTTC.

The genes are TRBV10-1 and TRBJ1-4, with no clear D. The V gene's germline CDR1 is WNHNN and CDR2 SYGVQD (reference sequence). Between the trimmed V and J ends, which lost 11 bases and 4 bases, there was a span of 11 bases. The CDR3 extends over 12 amino acids. CDR3 sequence (DNA): TGCGCCCGAGGGCAGGTTAATGAAAAACTGTTTTTT. Amino acid sequence: CARGQVNEKLFF.

The J gene is TRBJ2-7, the V gene TRBV10-3, with 9 bases identical to TRBD1. The junction had 7 bases not matched to a gene; V was cut back by 7 bases and J by 6 bases. The CDR3 has 13 residues. CDR1 is ENHRY, CDR2 SYGVKD, per germline. DNA of the CDR3: TGTGCCATCAACGCGGACAGGGGTCGCGAGCAGTACTTC. It is translated as CAINADRGREQYF.

V is TRBV7-9 and J is TRBJ1-2; D remains ambiguous. Germline loops: CDR1 SEHNR, CDR2 FQNEAQ (reference sequence). This CDR3 region has 15 residues. V was trimmed by 0 bases and J by 3 bases, leaving 11 bases between them. This chain's CDR3 is CASSLARDRDYGYTF. The CDR3 region has the DNA TGTGCCAGCAGCTTAGCGCGGGATAGGGACTATGGCTACACCTTC.